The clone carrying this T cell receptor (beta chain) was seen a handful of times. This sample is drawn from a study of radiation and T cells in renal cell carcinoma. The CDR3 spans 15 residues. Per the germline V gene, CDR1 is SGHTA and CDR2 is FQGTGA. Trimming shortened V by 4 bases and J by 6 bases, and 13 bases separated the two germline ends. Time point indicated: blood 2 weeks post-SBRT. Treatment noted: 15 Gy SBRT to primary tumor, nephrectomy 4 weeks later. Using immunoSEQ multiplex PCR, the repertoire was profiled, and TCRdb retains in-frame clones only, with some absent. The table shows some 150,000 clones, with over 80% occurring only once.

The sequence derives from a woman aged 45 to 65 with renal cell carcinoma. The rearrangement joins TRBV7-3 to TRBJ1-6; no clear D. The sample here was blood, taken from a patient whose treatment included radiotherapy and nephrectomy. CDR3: CASSSDGLINSPLHF. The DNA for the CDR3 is TGTGCCAGCAGCTCGGACGGACTGATTAATTCACCCCTCCACTTT. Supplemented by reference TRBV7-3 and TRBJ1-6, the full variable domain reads GAGVSQTPSNKVTEKGKYVELRCDPISGHTALYWYRQSLGQGPEFLIYFQGTGAADDSGLPNDRFFAVRPEGSVSTLKIQRTERGDSAVYLCASSSDGLINSPLHFGNGTRLTVT.